The present T cell receptor beta chain was sequenced within a study of cytomegalovirus exposure and HLA in healthy donors. Study at large: A prior study identified 110 million or so unique TCR beta sequences from about 179 million T cells.

As regards this clone: Its antigen is as yet unknown.

60 Vbeta and 13 Jbeta primers were used in PCR. Here immunoSEQ multiplex PCR was the method, and the copy in TCRdb shows in-frame clones only, minus some. Recorded for this sample: 56,000 or so clones. The germline V gene encodes CDR1 LGHNA and CDR2 YNFKEQ. Trimming at V came to 1 base and at J to 1 base, leaving 4 bases not matched to a gene. This CDR3 spans 16 amino acids. Points from the study as a whole: Analysis performed later showed TCR beta chains linked to HLA being more clonally expanded than equally common others. TCR beta chains numbering under 200 were designated cytomegalovirus-associated.

Specimen: PBMCs. The chain employs TRBV4-2 and TRBJ1-1; 9 nucleotides match TRBD1. The clonotype comes from a female donor in good health and CMV-seronegative. This CDR3 is CASSQANRGRNTEAFF. The CDR3 region has the DNA TGTGCCAGCAGCCAAGCCAACAGGGGGCGGAACACTGAAGCTTTCTTT.